This T cell receptor beta chain is drawn from a study of blood T cell repertoires in COVID-19. As processed by the authors: Estimated nucleated cell counts came from reference gene primer amplification. Measured with immunoSEQ multiplex PCR; TCRdb has only the in-frame clones, and not every one. V and J calls plus clone size are reproduced from that table; the DNA served to infer D and trimming. This sample has about 320,000 clones; 85% occur once, and the top ten carry 1.9%. CDR3 size: 12 residues. V dropped 8 bases and J dropped 1 base, with 8 bases sitting between them. The specimen sequenced was PBMCs or T cells enriched from blood (not recorded which). The rearrangement uses TRBV12-3 or TRBV12-4 and TRBJ1-1; D gene unclear. The source is a woman aged 25 to 39 who had been exposed to COVID-19. CDR3 sequence (DNA): TGTGCCAGCGTTTCGGGGAACACTGAAGCTTTCTTT. It specifies CASVSGNTEAFF.